This is a list of T cell receptor beta chains from one sample in a study of radiation and T cells in renal cell carcinoma. TCRdb's table, derived via immunoSEQ multiplex PCR, lists solely in-frame clones and lacks some. This sample has more than 60,000 clones, with approximately 87% found just once. Sequencing was performed on blood, taken from a patient whose treatment included radiotherapy and nephrectomy. The receptors stem from a woman in her fifties or sixties with renal cell carcinoma. Each CDR3 is given with its conserved first and last residue. The order of the fields is CDR3 DNA, CDR3 protein, J gene, V gene, clone size, D gene. D genes are given only for firm matches. Size values are once, few and many counts, or a class for expanded clones, and some rows have none.

CDR3nt: TGTGCCAGCAGCCCGACAGGGGGTGGAAACACCATATATTTT
CDR3aa: CASSPTGGGNTIYF
j_gene: TRBJ1-3
v_gene: TRBV28
abundance: .
d_gene: TRBD1

CDR3nt: TGTGCCAGTAGCTCCGGGGGGAATTCACCCCTCCACTTT
CDR3aa: CASSSGGNSPLHF
j_gene: TRBJ1-6
v_gene: TRBV19
abundance: few
d_gene: .

CDR3nt: TGTGCCAGCAGCGTGAGTAGGGCGAACACTGAAGCTTTCTTT
CDR3aa: CASSVSRANTEAFF
j_gene: TRBJ1-1
v_gene: TRBV6-1
abundance: .
d_gene: .

CDR3nt: TGCGCCAGCAGCCAAGATCTCGTGTCCTACAATGAGCAGTTCTTC
CDR3aa: CASSQDLVSYNEQFF
j_gene: TRBJ2-1
v_gene: TRBV4-1
abundance: .
d_gene: .

CDR3nt: TGTGCCCGGAGTGAGACTATAGGCTACGAGCAGTACTTC
CDR3aa: CARSETIGYEQYF
j_gene: TRBJ2-7
v_gene: TRBV30
abundance: .
d_gene: .

CDR3nt: TGTGCCAGCAGTGAAGCTACTAGCGGGGGCGAGCAGTTCTTC
CDR3aa: CASSEATSGGEQFF
j_gene: TRBJ2-1
v_gene: TRBV6-1
abundance: .
d_gene: TRBD2

CDR3nt: TGTGCCAGCAGCGTAGGGGGGACACCCCTACAAGAGCAGTACTTC
CDR3aa: CASSVGGTPLQEQYF
j_gene: TRBJ2-7
v_gene: TRBV9
abundance: .
d_gene: .

CDR3nt: TGTGCCAGCAGCCCAGGGACGGTCTCTGGAAACACCATATATTTT
CDR3aa: CASSPGTVSGNTIYF
j_gene: TRBJ1-3
v_gene: TRBV7-9
abundance: .
d_gene: .

CDR3nt: TGTGCCAGCAGTCAGCCCGTCTTCTATGGCTACACCTTC
CDR3aa: CASSQPVFYGYTF
j_gene: TRBJ1-2
v_gene: TRBV6-5
abundance: few
d_gene: .

CDR3nt: TGCGCCAGCAGCCCCGTGCGGGACAACTCCTACAATGAGCAGTTCTTC
CDR3aa: CASSPVRDNSYNEQFF
j_gene: TRBJ2-1
v_gene: TRBV4-3
abundance: .
d_gene: .

CDR3nt: TGTGCCAGCAGCCAAGATGCTGATGAGCAGTTCTTC
CDR3aa: CASSQDADEQFF
j_gene: TRBJ2-1
v_gene: TRBV4-2
abundance: .
d_gene: .

CDR3nt: TGTGCCAGCAGCTTGGGAGGAGGGACAGGGGGTGCCACCGGGGAGCTGTTTTTT
CDR3aa: CASSLGGGTGGATGELFF
j_gene: TRBJ2-2
v_gene: TRBV5-4
abundance: .
d_gene: TRBD1

CDR3nt: TGTGCCAGCAGCCAAGTTGGGACCCGACGATACTTC
CDR3aa: CASSQVGTRRYF
j_gene: TRBJ2-7
v_gene: TRBV14
abundance: .
d_gene: .

CDR3nt: TGTGCCAGCAGCTTGAGCAGGACTGAAGCTTTCTTT
CDR3aa: CASSLSRTEAFF
j_gene: TRBJ1-1
v_gene: TRBV5-4
abundance: .
d_gene: .

CDR3nt: TGTGCCAGCAGCCCTGGACAGGGTGGTCAGCCCCAGCATTTT
CDR3aa: CASSPGQGGQPQHF
j_gene: TRBJ1-5
v_gene: TRBV5-8
abundance: .
d_gene: TRBD1

CDR3nt: TGTGCCAGCAATTCCCCCCGGTTAGCGGGAGTCTACAATGAGCAGTTCTTC
CDR3aa: CASNSPRLAGVYNEQFF
j_gene: TRBJ2-1
v_gene: TRBV28
abundance: .
d_gene: TRBD2

CDR3nt: TGTGCCAGCAGTTCATTATCAGGGTACTGGGGTACGCAGTATTTT
CDR3aa: CASSSLSGYWGTQYF
j_gene: TRBJ2-3
v_gene: TRBV28
abundance: .
d_gene: .

CDR3nt: TGTGCCAGCAGCCCCCAGGGACAGGGATTCTATGGCTACACCTTC
CDR3aa: CASSPQGQGFYGYTF
j_gene: TRBJ1-2
v_gene: TRBV7-3
abundance: .
d_gene: TRBD1

CDR3nt: TGTGCCAGCGGAGGACAGGGGAAGCTAGCCAAAAACATTCAGTACTTC
CDR3aa: CASGGQGKLAKNIQYF
j_gene: TRBJ2-4
v_gene: TRBV2
abundance: .
d_gene: TRBD1

CDR3nt: TGTGCCAGCAGGCGGACAGGGGTATCCACCGGGGAGCTGTTTTTT
CDR3aa: CASRRTGVSTGELFF
j_gene: TRBJ2-2
v_gene: TRBV6-5
abundance: .
d_gene: TRBD1

CDR3nt: TGCGCCAGCAGCTTCCGGGGACCGAGCTCCTACAATGAGCAGTTCTTC
CDR3aa: CASSFRGPSSYNEQFF
j_gene: TRBJ2-1
v_gene: TRBV5-1
abundance: .
d_gene: .

CDR3nt: TGTGCCAGCAGCGTCGGGACAGGTAAGGGGCCCAAAAACATTCAGTACTTC
CDR3aa: CASSVGTGKGPKNIQYF
j_gene: TRBJ2-4
v_gene: TRBV5-6
abundance: .
d_gene: TRBD1

CDR3nt: TGTGCCAGCAGCTTAAGCCAGGGGGGAGCGTACGAGCAGTACTTC
CDR3aa: CASSLSQGGAYEQYF
j_gene: TRBJ2-7
v_gene: TRBV11-1
abundance: .
d_gene: .

CDR3nt: TGTGCCATCAGGGGGGGACTGCGTATACAAGAGACCCAGTACTTC
CDR3aa: CAIRGGLRIQETQYF
j_gene: TRBJ2-5
v_gene: TRBV10-3
abundance: .
d_gene: .

CDR3nt: TGTGCCTGGAGTTATGGAAACACCATATATTTT
CDR3aa: CAWSYGNTIYF
j_gene: TRBJ1-3
v_gene: TRBV30
abundance: .
d_gene: .

CDR3nt: TGCGCCAGCAGCCAAGAGTGGGGTAGAGACTACAATGAGCAGTTCTTC
CDR3aa: CASSQEWGRDYNEQFF
j_gene: TRBJ2-1
v_gene: TRBV4-1
abundance: .
d_gene: .

CDR3nt: TGTGCCAGCAGCAAAAGGGGTACTTATCAGCCCCAGCATTTT
CDR3aa: CASSKRGTYQPQHF
j_gene: TRBJ1-5
v_gene: TRBV25-1
abundance: once
d_gene: .

CDR3nt: TGCGCCAGCAGCTTAGTTCAGGGGATGAGAGAGACCCAGTACTTC
CDR3aa: CASSLVQGMRETQYF
j_gene: TRBJ2-5
v_gene: TRBV5-1
abundance: .
d_gene: .

CDR3nt: TGCGCCAGCAGCTTGCGCCGCGGTCGGGACACTGAAGCTTTCTTT
CDR3aa: CASSLRRGRDTEAFF
j_gene: TRBJ1-1
v_gene: TRBV5-1
abundance: .
d_gene: .

CDR3nt: TGTGCCAGCAGTGAGGGACACCGAGAAACAGAGCAGTACTTC
CDR3aa: CASSEGHRETEQYF
j_gene: TRBJ2-7
v_gene: TRBV2
abundance: .
d_gene: .

CDR3nt: TGTGCCAGCAGCGCCACCCGGGACTCACCCCTCCACTTT
CDR3aa: CASSATRDSPLHF
j_gene: TRBJ1-6
v_gene: TRBV9
abundance: once
d_gene: .

CDR3nt: TGTGCCAGCAGTTTTGCCACCTACGAGCAGTACTTC
CDR3aa: CASSFATYEQYF
j_gene: TRBJ2-7
v_gene: TRBV28
abundance: .
d_gene: .

CDR3nt: TGCGCCAGCAGCCAAGAATGGGCTAGCGGCTCCTACGAGCAGTACTTC
CDR3aa: CASSQEWASGSYEQYF
j_gene: TRBJ2-7
v_gene: TRBV4-3
abundance: .
d_gene: TRBD2

CDR3nt: TGTGCCAGTAGTCCCCGGACAGAGAACTATGGCTACACCTTC
CDR3aa: CASSPRTENYGYTF
j_gene: TRBJ1-2
v_gene: TRBV19
abundance: .
d_gene: .

CDR3nt: TGTGCCAGCAGCTTGATCCCTTTCAATCAGCCCCAGCATTTT
CDR3aa: CASSLIPFNQPQHF
j_gene: TRBJ1-5
v_gene: TRBV5-5
abundance: .
d_gene: .

CDR3nt: TGTGCCAGCAGCCAAAAGGGCGGCTCCTACGAGCAGTACTTC
CDR3aa: CASSQKGGSYEQYF
j_gene: TRBJ2-7
v_gene: TRBV7-2
abundance: .
d_gene: .

CDR3nt: TGCAGCGTTGCCGGGACAGGTAATGAGCAGTTCTTC
CDR3aa: CSVAGTGNEQFF
j_gene: TRBJ2-1
v_gene: TRBV29-1
abundance: .
d_gene: TRBD1

CDR3nt: TGCAGCTTACGGACAGGGGTGTTGGGCACAGATACGCAGTATTTT
CDR3aa: CSLRTGVLGTDTQYF
j_gene: TRBJ2-3
v_gene: TRBV29-1
abundance: .
d_gene: TRBD1

CDR3nt: TGCGCCAGCAGCCAAGGGATGGGACTAGCGGTCCTGTCTGACTACGAGCAGTACTTC
CDR3aa: CASSQGMGLAVLSDYEQYF
j_gene: TRBJ2-7
v_gene: TRBV4-1
abundance: .
d_gene: TRBD2

CDR3nt: TGTGCCAGTTCCCCCGGACTAGCGGGAGGGCCCTTTCACAATGAGCAGTTCTTC
CDR3aa: CASSPGLAGGPFHNEQFF
j_gene: TRBJ2-1
v_gene: TRBV2
abundance: .
d_gene: TRBD2

CDR3nt: TGTGCCAGCAGCTCCTGGGGTCATAGCAATCAGCCCCAGCATTTT
CDR3aa: CASSSWGHSNQPQHF
j_gene: TRBJ1-5
v_gene: TRBV9
abundance: .
d_gene: .

CDR3nt: TGTGCCAGCAGTAACCGGGACGGTCATGAAAAACTGTTTTTT
CDR3aa: CASSNRDGHEKLFF
j_gene: TRBJ1-4
v_gene: TRBV6-6
abundance: once
d_gene: .

CDR3nt: TGTGCCAGTAGTGGGACAGCCTTGAACACTGAAGCTTTCTTT
CDR3aa: CASSGTALNTEAFF
j_gene: TRBJ1-1
v_gene: TRBV19
abundance: .
d_gene: TRBD1

CDR3nt: TGCGCCAGCAGCCAAGTAAGTAGCAGCGATGAGCAGTTCTTC
CDR3aa: CASSQVSSSDEQFF
j_gene: TRBJ2-1
v_gene: TRBV4-3
abundance: .
d_gene: .

CDR3nt: TGTGCCAGCAGCTTGGATGTGACAGGGGGTAACTATGGCTACACCTTC
CDR3aa: CASSLDVTGGNYGYTF
j_gene: TRBJ1-2
v_gene: TRBV5-6
abundance: once
d_gene: TRBD1

CDR3nt: TGTGCCAGCAGCTTTGGCGAGCAGTTCTTC
CDR3aa: CASSFGEQFF
j_gene: TRBJ2-1
v_gene: TRBV7-9
abundance: .
d_gene: .

CDR3nt: TGTGCCAGCAGCTCCGGACTAGCGGGGGGGACCCAGTACTTC
CDR3aa: CASSSGLAGGTQYF
j_gene: TRBJ2-5
v_gene: TRBV11-2
abundance: .
d_gene: TRBD2

CDR3nt: TGTGCCTGGAGTCTAGGGGGAGGTGGAAACACCATATATTTT
CDR3aa: CAWSLGGGGNTIYF
j_gene: TRBJ1-3
v_gene: TRBV30
abundance: .
d_gene: .

CDR3nt: TGCGCCAGCAGCTTGGCAGGGAGTCAGCCCCAGCATTTT
CDR3aa: CASSLAGSQPQHF
j_gene: TRBJ1-5
v_gene: TRBV5-1
abundance: .
d_gene: .

CDR3nt: TGTGCCAGCAGCTCAGGAGGGGGGGCCTACAATGAGCAGTTCTTC
CDR3aa: CASSSGGGAYNEQFF
j_gene: TRBJ2-1
v_gene: TRBV7-9
abundance: .
d_gene: .

CDR3nt: TGTGCCAGCAGTAATACCAGGGGGCCGTCTGGCACCTTC
CDR3aa: CASSNTRGPSGTF
j_gene: TRBJ1-2
v_gene: TRBV28
abundance: .
d_gene: TRBD1

CDR3nt: TGTGCCAGCAGCTTAGGGGGAGGGGCGACTAGCGAGTCCAATGAGCAGTTCTTC
CDR3aa: CASSLGGGATSESNEQFF
j_gene: TRBJ2-1
v_gene: TRBV7-2
abundance: .
d_gene: TRBD2

CDR3nt: TGTGCCAGCAGCCAAGATGTATGGGGGACTGGGGCCAACGTCCTGACTTTC
CDR3aa: CASSQDVWGTGANVLTF
j_gene: TRBJ2-6
v_gene: TRBV14
abundance: .
d_gene: .